This T cell receptor beta chain was recovered during a study of early T cells in non-severe SARS-CoV-2 infection. Study-wide context: Unsorted whole-blood RNA was sequenced in bulk, leaving chains unpaired.

Unique molecular identifiers (one per individual cDNA molecule) were attached. Each CDR3 protein is one row after TCRdb ran MiXCR on the 5' RACE reads. The sample holds about 27,000 distinct CDR3 sequences; 5% to 5.5% are singletons and the top ten take more than 0.7%. J lost 5 bases, V lost 0 bases, and 6 bases had no gene match. The CDR3 totals 15 residues. Germline loops: CDR1 SEHNR, CDR2 FQNEAQ (reference sequence). This clonotype turned up a few times. The antigen is unknown. Whole-study findings and limits: Anti-spike CD8 responses were favored in VDJdb matching, and private and CD4 specificities were missed.

The receptor comes from an adult who was a healthcare worker with PCR-confirmed SARS-CoV-2 infection or an uninfected control (not recorded which). The chain recombines TRBV7-9 with TRBJ2-7; 8 bases are a match to TRBD1. The sample consisted of whole blood. Here the CDR3 reads CASSLAWQGADEQYF. The CDR3 nucleotides are TGTGCCAGCAGCTTAGCGTGGCAGGGGGCTGACGAGCAGTACTTC.